This TCR beta chain comes out of a study of cytomegalovirus exposure and HLA in healthy donors. The table came from immunoSEQ multiplex PCR; TCRdb's copy has only in-frame clones and leaves some out. The table lists tens of thousands of clones, nearly 96% of them singletons. The V end was cut by 3 bases, the J end by 0 bases, with 13 bases between. Germline V CDR1 and CDR2: SGDLS, YYNGEE. This CDR3 contains 16 residues. The V and J genes are TRBV9 and TRBJ2-1; D remains ambiguous. This clonotype was sampled from a woman aged 18-29 years in good health and CMV-seropositive. Sequencing was done on a sample of PBMCs. The CDR3 loop reads CASSEELRSSYNEQFF. The CDR3 DNA is TGTGCCAGCAGCGAGGAGTTACGGAGCTCCTACAATGAGCAGTTCTTC.